The clone carrying this TCR beta chain appeared many times. Antigen: not known. The data were taken from a study of T cell repertoires in cytomegalovirus infection. Across the study: Public signatures in TCR beta pointed to CMV infection and matching HLA type. General study points: The study identified carriers of CMV plus the relevant HLA from cumulative public TCR beta family frequency. Clonotypes of TCR beta that were HLA-C-restricted and CMV-specific dominated the ex vivo response.

The CDR3 extends over 14 amino acids. The germline V and J ends were trimmed by 5 bases and 5 bases, with 15 bases remaining between them. TCRdb ran MiXCR on the reads and lists one entry per CDR3 protein. There are about 230,000 distinct CDR3 sequences in the sample; approximately 6.7% occur only once, and under 7% lies in the top ten. The receptor was derived from a human donor in good health (CMV status not recorded). Some clones in this sample may be carry-over from other donors' samples. Sequenced sample: PBMCs. V is TRBV12-3 or TRBV12-4 and J is TRBJ2-5, with D hard to call. The CDR3 DNA reads TGTGCCAGCAGTCCTGGAGAGGACCGGGAGACCCAGTACTTC. It yields the protein CASSPGEDRETQYF.